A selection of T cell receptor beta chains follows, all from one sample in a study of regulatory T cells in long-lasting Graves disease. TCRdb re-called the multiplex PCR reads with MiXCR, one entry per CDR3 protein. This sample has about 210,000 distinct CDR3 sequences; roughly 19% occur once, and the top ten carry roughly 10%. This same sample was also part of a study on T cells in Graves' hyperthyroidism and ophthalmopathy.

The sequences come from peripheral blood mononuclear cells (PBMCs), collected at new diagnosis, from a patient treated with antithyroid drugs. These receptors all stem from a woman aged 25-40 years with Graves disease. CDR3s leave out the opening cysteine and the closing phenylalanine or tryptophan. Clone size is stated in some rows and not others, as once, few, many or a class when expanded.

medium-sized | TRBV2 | ARGLAENTGELF
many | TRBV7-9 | ASSPGQGYEQF
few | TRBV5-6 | ASSFFGEPADTQY
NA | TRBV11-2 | ASSTNRTGLMNTEAF
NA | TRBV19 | ASSIVAPGEQY
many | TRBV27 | ASRPRGDNSNQPQH
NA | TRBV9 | ASSASEGSSTDTQY
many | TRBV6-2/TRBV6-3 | ASSSLLAEYQETQY
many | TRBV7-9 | ASSLAVGQGDEKLF
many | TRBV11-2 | ASSQGQGDLNIQY
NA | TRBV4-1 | ASSQLHTQDSYEQY
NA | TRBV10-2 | ASSRGSLESGELF
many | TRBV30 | ALRQYQETQY
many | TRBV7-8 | ASSLQGATNEKLF
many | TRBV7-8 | ASSLGTGGSGNTIY
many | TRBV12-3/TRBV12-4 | ASSPLTGTGEHNEQF
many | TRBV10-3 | AIRGQGENEQF
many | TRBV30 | AWSVDSTDTQY
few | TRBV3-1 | ASSRWTSGRGEQY
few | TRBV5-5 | ASSFTIHGDEKLF
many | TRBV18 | ASSPPERALF
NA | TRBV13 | ASSYQVPGEAF
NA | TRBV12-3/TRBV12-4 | ASSLMASEINQPQH
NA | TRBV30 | AWKGSGANVLT
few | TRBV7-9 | ASSLVLGTGELF
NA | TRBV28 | ASSLDRGGLNGYT
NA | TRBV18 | ASSPPDRTLSFYGYT
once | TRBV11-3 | ASSAGTSGTDTQY
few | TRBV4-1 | ASSQVLGARYRSNYGYT
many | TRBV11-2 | ASSLDIFGKNIQY
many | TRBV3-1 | ASSQRGRNTEAF